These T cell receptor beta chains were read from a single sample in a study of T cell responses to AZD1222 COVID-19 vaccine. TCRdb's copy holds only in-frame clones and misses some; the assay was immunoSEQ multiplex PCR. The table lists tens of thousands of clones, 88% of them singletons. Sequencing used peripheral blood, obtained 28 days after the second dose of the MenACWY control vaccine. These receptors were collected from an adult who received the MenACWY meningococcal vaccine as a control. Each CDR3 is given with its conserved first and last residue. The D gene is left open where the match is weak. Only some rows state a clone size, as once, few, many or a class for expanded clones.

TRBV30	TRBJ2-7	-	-	TGTGCCTGGAGACCCCCCGGGGGCGAGCAGTACTTC	CAWRPPGGEQYF
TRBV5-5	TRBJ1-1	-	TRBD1	TGTGCCAGCAGCTTGAGAGGGAACAGGGGGCAGCACACTGAAGCTTTCTTT	CASSLRGNRGQHTEAFF
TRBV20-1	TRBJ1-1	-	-	TGCAGTGCTACCTGGAACACTGAAGCTTTCTTT	CSATWNTEAFF
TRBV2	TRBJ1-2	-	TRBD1	TGTGCCAGCAGTTTAGACAGGGATGCTAACTATGGCTACACCTTC	CASSLDRDANYGYTF
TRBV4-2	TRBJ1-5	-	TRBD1	TGTGCCAGCAGCCAAGATGGGACAGGGGATAGCAATCAGCCCCAGCATTTT	CASSQDGTGDSNQPQHF
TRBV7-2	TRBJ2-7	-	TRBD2	TGTGCCAGCAGCTCGATGACTAGCGGGAGAATCTACGAGCAGTACTTC	CASSSMTSGRIYEQYF
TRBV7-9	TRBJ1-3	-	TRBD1	TGTGCCAGCAGCTCCGACCTGGGACAGCTTTTCTTGTCTGGAAACACCATATATTTT	CASSSDLGQLFLSGNTIYF
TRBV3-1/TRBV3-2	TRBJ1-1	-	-	TGTGCCAGCAGCCGAGAGATAGGGGCTGAAGCTTTCTTT	CASSREIGAEAFF
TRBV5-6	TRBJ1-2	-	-	TGTGCCAGCAGCTTGGCCTCTCGCCTCGGGGGAAGAGGGGGCTACACCTTC	CASSLASRLGGRGGYTF
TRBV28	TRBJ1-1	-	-	TGTGCCAGCAGTTCTCCGACCGCTTGGAACACTGAAGCTTTCTTT	CASSSPTAWNTEAFF
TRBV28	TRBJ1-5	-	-	TGTGCCAGCAGAACAGGCTACAATCAGCCCCAGCATTTT	CASRTGYNQPQHF
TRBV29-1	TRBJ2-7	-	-	TGCAGCGTTGGACAGGATGACTACGAGCAGTACTTC	CSVGQDDYEQYF
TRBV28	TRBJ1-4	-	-	TGTGCCAGCAGCCCCCCTGGAGGGGTTTTGTCTAATGAAAAACTGTTTTTT	CASSPPGGVLSNEKLFF
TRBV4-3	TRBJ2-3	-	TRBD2	TGCGCCAGCAGCCAAGGGAGTCTAGCGGGAGGCTTAGCAGATACGCAGTATTTT	CASSQGSLAGGLADTQYF
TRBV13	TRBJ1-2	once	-	TGTGCCAGCAGCTTAGGCCGGGGATATGGCTACACCTTC	CASSLGRGYGYTF
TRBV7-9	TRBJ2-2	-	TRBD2	TGTGCCAGCAGCTCCCGACTAGCGGGGGGGCCTGGGAAGCTGTTTTTT	CASSSRLAGGPGKLFF
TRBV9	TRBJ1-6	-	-	TGTGCCAGCAGCGTGACCCCCCGGGGAGGGGATTCACCCCTCCACTTT	CASSVTPRGGDSPLHF
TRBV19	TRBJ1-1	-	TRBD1	TGTGCCAGTAGTATTAAATCAAGGGGGCGGAACACTGAAGCTTTCTTT	CASSIKSRGRNTEAFF
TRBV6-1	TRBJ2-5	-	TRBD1	TGTGCCAGCAGCAGACAGGGTAGTCGAGAGACCCAGTACTTC	CASSRQGSRETQYF
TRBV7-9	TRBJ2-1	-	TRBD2	TGTGCCAGCGGGGTGGCTAGCGGGGTATACAATGAGCAGTTCTTC	CASGVASGVYNEQFF
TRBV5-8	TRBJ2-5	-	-	TGTGCCAGCAGCTTACAGCTCCAAGAGACCCAGTACTTC	CASSLQLQETQYF
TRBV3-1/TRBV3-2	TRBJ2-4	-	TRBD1	TGTGCCAGCAGCCAAGAGGGGGAGACAGGGGGCGCTTCCAAAAACATTCAGTACTTC	CASSQEGETGGASKNIQYF
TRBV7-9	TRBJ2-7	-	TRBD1	TGTGCCAGCAGAGGGACAGGGGGGGCGTGGGGGCAGTACTTC	CASRGTGGAWGQYF
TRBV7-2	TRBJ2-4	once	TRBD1	TGTGCCAGCAGCCACCGGTCGGACAGGGGGGCTCAGTACTTC	CASSHRSDRGAQYF
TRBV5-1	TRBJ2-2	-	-	TGCGCCAGCAACCTGGGTCTAGGCCGCGGGGAGCTGTTTTTT	CASNLGLGRGELFF
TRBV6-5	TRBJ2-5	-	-	TGTGCCAGCAGTAGGGTGGGTAGTGAGACCCAGTACTTC	CASSRVGSETQYF
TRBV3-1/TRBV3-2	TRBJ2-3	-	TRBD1	TGTGCCAGCACCCCGGGACAGCGGTTCACAGATACGCAGTATTTT	CASTPGQRFTDTQYF
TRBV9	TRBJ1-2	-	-	TGTGCCAGCAGCGGGGGGCCGGGCTCAACTTTAGGCTACACCTTC	CASSGGPGSTLGYTF
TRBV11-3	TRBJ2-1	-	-	TGTGCCAGCAGCCTTCGGGACGGGAATGAGCAGTTCTTC	CASSLRDGNEQFF
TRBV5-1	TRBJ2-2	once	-	TGCGCCAGCAGCTCGGACACCACCGGGGAGCTGTTTTTT	CASSSDTTGELFF
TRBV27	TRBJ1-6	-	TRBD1	TGTGCCAGCAGTACCCCGGTCAGGGGGCTCAATTCACCCCTCCACTTT	CASSTPVRGLNSPLHF
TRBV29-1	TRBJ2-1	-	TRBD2	TGCAGCGTTGAACCTGGAGCGGGAGGGGGGGATGAGCAGTTCTTC	CSVEPGAGGGDEQFF
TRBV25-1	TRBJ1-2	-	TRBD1	TGTGCCAGCAGTGAATATCGACAGGGGGGCGGCTACACCTTC	CASSEYRQGGGYTF
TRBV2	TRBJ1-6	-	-	TGTGCCAGCAGCCGAGATGGGGGTAATCCCCTCCACTTT	CASSRDGGNPLHF
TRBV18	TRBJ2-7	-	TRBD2	TGTGCCAGCTCAGTTAGCGGGAGTCTGTCCTACGAGCAGTACTTC	CASSVSGSLSYEQYF
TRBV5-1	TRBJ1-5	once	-	TGCGCCAGCAGTTCAGGCGACAATCAGCCCCAGCATTTT	CASSSGDNQPQHF
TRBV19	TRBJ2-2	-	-	TGTGCCAGTAGTATAGGACAGAGAAGGTTCGGGGAGCTGTTTTTT	CASSIGQRRFGELFF
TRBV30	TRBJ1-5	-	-	TGTGCCTGGAGTGTGGAGGGCCATCAGCCCCAGCATTTT	CAWSVEGHQPQHF
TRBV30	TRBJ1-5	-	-	TGTGCCTGGAGTGTACGGGGGGACACCAATCAGCCCCAGCATTTT	CAWSVRGDTNQPQHF
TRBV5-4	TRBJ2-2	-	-	TGTGCCAGCAGCCGGACGCTGGCGGTGGGGCTCGGGGAGCTGTTTTTT	CASSRTLAVGLGELFF
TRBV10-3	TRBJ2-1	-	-	TGTGCCATCAGTGAGTCGGCAGGGAGGCACTCCTACAATGAGCAGTTCTTC	CAISESAGRHSYNEQFF